The rows below give T cell receptor beta chains drawn from one sample of a study of human T cells and chemical hapten exposure. TCRdb used MiXCR to reprocess the RACE reads, holding one entry per CDR3 protein. This table holds around 80,000 distinct CDR3 sequences, approximately 6.6% found once. The specimen was whole blood, collected in connection with sensitization to the hapten diphenylcyclopropenone (DPC). These TCRs come from a woman aged 25 to 39 with alopecia areata. Some clones in this sample may be carry-over from other donors' samples. Each CDR3 is given with its conserved first and last residue. The D gene is left open where the match is weak. The size field is filled for only some rows; it gives once, few, many or a size class.

TRBV7-9	14	TRBJ2-3	many	NA	TGTGCCAGCAGCCCTACCATAACTACAGATACGCAGTATTTT	CASSPTITTDTQYF
TRBV5-5	14	TRBJ1-5	NA	NA	TGTGCCAGCAGCTTTGGGTATAGCAATCAGCCCCAGCATTTT	CASSFGYSNQPQHF
TRBV29-1	13	TRBJ1-1	NA	NA	TGCAGCGTCGGGCGCTCCGGAAACACTGAAGCTTTCTTT	CSVGRSGNTEAFF
TRBV6-5	13	TRBJ1-1	many	NA	TGTGCCAGCAGTTACGCCGAGTTCACTGAAGCTTTCTTT	CASSYAEFTEAFF
TRBV7-9	14	TRBJ1-1	few	NA	TGTGCCAGCAGCTTAGTAGGGACGCGCACTGAAGCTTTCTTT	CASSLVGTRTEAFF
TRBV20-1	14	TRBJ1-5	many	TRBD1	TGCAGTGCCCGGGGACAGTCGGGGGACCAGCCCCAGCATTTT	CSARGQSGDQPQHF
TRBV20-1	14	TRBJ1-1	many	NA	TGCAGTGCTAGCCGTCTATCCCCGAACACTGAAGCTTTCTTT	CSASRLSPNTEAFF
TRBV5-4	16	TRBJ2-7	NA	TRBD1	TGTGCCAGCAGCTTGCCCGGGACAGGGACTTCCTACGAGCAGTACTTC	CASSLPGTGTSYEQYF
TRBV20-1	14	TRBJ2-5	NA	NA	TGCAGTGCTAGATATACAGGGAGGCAAGAGACCCAGTACTTC	CSARYTGRQETQYF
TRBV20-1	14	TRBJ2-7	many	NA	TGCAGTGCTAGAACTATACTGTACTCCTACGAGCAGTACTTC	CSARTILYSYEQYF
TRBV12-3/TRBV12-4	12	TRBJ1-1	few	NA	TGTGCCAGCAGGGGCGACTGGACTGAAGCTTTCTTT	CASRGDWTEAFF
TRBV12-5	13	TRBJ2-1	few	NA	TGTGCTAGTGGTCTCAGTACCTACAATGAGCAGTTCTTC	CASGLSTYNEQFF
TRBV7-2	12	TRBJ1-5	many	NA	TGTGCCAGCAGCTCCCCCAATCAGCCCCAGCATTTT	CASSSPNQPQHF
TRBV7-9	16	TRBJ1-1	few	TRBD1	TGTGCCAGCAGCTTAGGTATAACAGGGGGCGCGACTGAAGCTTTCTTT	CASSLGITGGATEAFF
TRBV2	16	TRBJ1-5	NA	NA	TGTGCCAGCAGTGGGGCGGTAGTTTCAAGCAATCAGCCCCAGCATTTT	CASSGAVVSSNQPQHF
TRBV7-8	16	TRBJ2-7	NA	NA	TGTGCCAGCAGCAAAACGTTCGGGACGGGACGCTACGAGCAGTACTTC	CASSKTFGTGRYEQYF
TRBV5-1	15	TRBJ2-5	NA	TRBD2	TGCGCCAGCAGCTTGCGACTAGCGTACGAAGAGACCCAGTACTTC	CASSLRLAYEETQYF
TRBV7-8	16	TRBJ2-1	many	TRBD1	TGTGCCAGCAGCCCACGGGGACAGGGGGCGAACAATGAGCAGTTCTTC	CASSPRGQGANNEQFF
TRBV10-2	12	TRBJ2-4	few	NA	TGCGCCAGCAGTCAGGACTATAACATTCAGTACTTC	CASSQDYNIQYF
TRBV12-3/TRBV12-4	12	TRBJ1-2	many	NA	TGTGCCAGCAGTTACTACAGCTATGGCTACACCTTC	CASSYYSYGYTF
TRBV4-2	14	TRBJ2-1	few	NA	TGTGCCAGCAGCCGAAGACTGGGCACGGATGAGCAGTTCTTC	CASSRRLGTDEQFF
TRBV12-3/TRBV12-4	14	TRBJ2-2	many	TRBD1	TGTGCCAGCAGTTTAGGACAGGGGTCCGGGGAGCTGTTTTTT	CASSLGQGSGELFF
TRBV6-5	16	TRBJ2-1	few	TRBD2	TGTGCCAGCAGAGCAATCCGACTAGCGGGGTATTCTGAGCAGTTCTTC	CASRAIRLAGYSEQFF
TRBV7-3	15	TRBJ2-5	few	TRBD2	TGTGCCAGCAGCTTATTGGCGGGGGAAGGAGAGACCCAGTACTTC	CASSLLAGEGETQYF
TRBV5-1	14	TRBJ2-3	once	NA	TGCACCAGCAGCTTGGAAGGCCCCACAGATACGCAGTATTTT	CTSSLEGPTDTQYF
TRBV9	15	TRBJ1-5	many	NA	TGTGCCAGCAGCGTAGGACACGGTAGCAATCAGCCCCAGCATTTT	CASSVGHGSNQPQHF
TRBV20-1	12	TRBJ1-3	NA	NA	TGCAGTGCGGAGACAGATGGAAACACCATATATTTT	CSAETDGNTIYF
TRBV9	15	TRBJ2-2	many	NA	TGTGCCAGCAGCGTAACAGGGCCAAACACCGGGGAGCTGTTTTTT	CASSVTGPNTGELFF
TRBV7-9	16	TRBJ2-2	many	NA	TGTGCCAGCAGCCGGGACCTCCCTAAGAGCACCGGGGAGCTGTTTTTT	CASSRDLPKSTGELFF
TRBV29-1	12	TRBJ1-1	many	NA	TGCAGCGTTGACAGGGCAGGGTCTGAAGCTTTCTTT	CSVDRAGSEAFF
TRBV20-1	12	TRBJ1-2	NA	NA	TGCAGTGCTAGAGATCGAGGCTATGGCTACACCTTC	CSARDRGYGYTF
TRBV7-3	13	TRBJ1-5	many	NA	TGTGCCAGCAGCTTAATGGTCGGTCAGCCCCAGCATTTT	CASSLMVGQPQHF
TRBV25-1	13	TRBJ1-2	few	NA	TGTGCCAGCAGTGACTACTACGAAAATGGCTACACCTTC	CASSDYYENGYTF
TRBV5-5	15	TRBJ1-3	NA	TRBD1	TGTGCCAGCAGCTCCCCCAGGACAGGAATAAACACCATATATTTT	CASSSPRTGINTIYF
TRBV9	16	TRBJ2-1	many	TRBD2	TGTGCCAGCAGCGTACGGCTAGCGGGGGACTACAATGAGCAGTTCTTC	CASSVRLAGDYNEQFF
TRBV3-1	15	TRBJ1-5	NA	NA	TGTGCCAGCAGCAGCAGGTTAACCAGGAATCAGCCCCAGCATTTT	CASSSRLTRNQPQHF
TRBV29-1	13	TRBJ1-1	few	NA	TGCAGCGTTTACAAAACTTGGGACACTGAAGCTTTCTTT	CSVYKTWDTEAFF
TRBV6-4	15	TRBJ2-1	few	TRBD2	TGTGCCAGGGTCCCCCAGCGGGGCGTAGGCAATGAGCAGTTCTTC	CARVPQRGVGNEQFF
TRBV12-3/TRBV12-4	14	TRBJ1-5	many	NA	TGTGCCAGCAGTTTAGGCACGGGCCATCAGCCCCAGCATTTT	CASSLGTGHQPQHF
TRBV20-1	16	TRBJ1-6	NA	TRBD1	TGCAGTGCTAGAGTGTTAGACAGGGGTGGTAATTCACCCCTCCACTTT	CSARVLDRGGNSPLHF
TRBV12-5	14	TRBJ2-7	many	NA	TGTGCTAGTGCTACTTCGGGACACAACTACGAGCAGTACTTC	CASATSGHNYEQYF
TRBV29-1	16	TRBJ2-3	few	TRBD1	TGCAGCGTTGTGACAGGGCGGCGGTTGAGCACAGATACGCAGTATTTT	CSVVTGRRLSTDTQYF
TRBV10-3	13	TRBJ2-3	many	NA	TGTGCCCTGAGTGGGACTAGCACAGATACGCAGTATTTT	CALSGTSTDTQYF
TRBV11-2	16	TRBJ1-5	many	NA	TGTGCCAGCAGCTCCACGACAGACCTCTTCAATCAGCCCCAGCATTTT	CASSSTTDLFNQPQHF
TRBV6-5	11	TRBJ1-1	many	NA	TGTGCCAGCACCCAGAACAGGGAAGCTTTCTTT	CASTQNREAFF
TRBV15	14	TRBJ1-5	few	NA	TGTGCCACCAGCAGAGGATTTGGGGCTCAGCCCCAGCATTTT	CATSRGFGAQPQHF
TRBV27	13	TRBJ1-1	many	NA	TGTGCCAGCAGTTCCGCGGGGGCTACTGAAGCTTTCTTT	CASSSAGATEAFF
TRBV7-7	14	TRBJ2-3	NA	NA	TGTGCTAGCAGCGCGACCTGGGGCTCAGATACGCAGTATTTT	CASSATWGSDTQYF
TRBV12-3/TRBV12-4	15	TRBJ1-5	many	NA	TGTGCCAGCAGCTTCCAGTCGGGTGGCAATCAGCCCCAGCATTTT	CASSFQSGGNQPQHF
TRBV7-2	15	TRBJ2-5	NA	TRBD2	TGTGCCAGCAGCTCTAGACTAGCCGGAGGAGAGACCCAGTACTTC	CASSSRLAGGETQYF
TRBV6-5	13	TRBJ1-4	many	NA	TGTGCCAGCCGACCCCGACGGAGTGGAAAACTGTTTTTT	CASRPRRSGKLFF
TRBV9	12	TRBJ1-1	NA	NA	TGTGCCAGCAGCGCACTTCACCGGGACATCCCGTTT	CASSALHRDIPF
TRBV6-2/TRBV6-3	18	TRBJ1-1	NA	NA	TGTGCCAGCAGGTCTTTCCGGGGGCTCGGGGCCTTGAACACTGAAGCTTTCTTT	CASRSFRGLGALNTEAFF
TRBV11-3	12	TRBJ2-1	few	NA	TGTGCCAGCAGCCAAGGGGGGACCGAGCAGTTCTTC	CASSQGGTEQFF
TRBV3-1	13	TRBJ1-3	many	NA	TGTGCCAGCAGCCGAGACTACGGAAACACCATATATTTT	CASSRDYGNTIYF
TRBV4-2	18	TRBJ1-6	many	TRBD1	TGTGCCAGCAGCCAAGGTGCGAGGGGGCAAGGTTTTGATTCACCCCTCCACTTT	CASSQGARGQGFDSPLHF
TRBV28	13	TRBJ2-5	few	NA	TGTGCCAGCGGGGAGACTAGGAGAGAGACCCAGTACTTC	CASGETRRETQYF
TRBV4-2	16	TRBJ2-4	many	NA	TGTGCCAGCAGCCTTAGTATGGGATTGGCCAAAAACATTCAGTACTTC	CASSLSMGLAKNIQYF